This paragraph reports one TCR beta chain. A read error may account for a junction end that differs from germline. This CDR3 contains 13 residues. The V gene's germline CDR1 is WNHNN and CDR2 SYGVQD (reference sequence). Per the authors' pipeline: How many nucleated cells were present was estimated from reference gene primer amplification. TCRdb keeps only in-frame clones here, not all; method: immunoSEQ multiplex PCR. The V and J calls and the clone size are those of that table, but D and trimming were determined from the DNA. The repertoire holds about 83,000 clones, with around 87% as singletons. This sample is drawn from a study of blood T cell repertoires in COVID-19. Study details: T cells, B-cell-depleted T cells, or PBMCs provided the cDNA or gDNA that served as material.

The receptor was derived from an older man with active or convalescent COVID-19. The sequencing input was peripheral blood. The chain has TRBV10-1 and TRBJ1-5; TRBD1 is a possible D gene (5 bases). In DNA form, the CDR3 reads TGCGCCAGCCCCGGTCCGGGCCCTTTACCCAGGGATTTT. Translated, it gives CASPGPGPLPRDF.